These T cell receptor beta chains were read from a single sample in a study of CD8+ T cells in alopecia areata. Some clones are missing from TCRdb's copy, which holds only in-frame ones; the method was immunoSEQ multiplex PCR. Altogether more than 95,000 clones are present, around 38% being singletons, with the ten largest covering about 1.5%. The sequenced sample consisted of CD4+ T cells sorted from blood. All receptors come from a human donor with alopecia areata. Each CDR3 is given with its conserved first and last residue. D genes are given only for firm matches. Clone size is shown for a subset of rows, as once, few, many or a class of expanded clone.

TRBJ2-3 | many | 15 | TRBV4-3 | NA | CASSQGSFSTDTQYF | TGCGCCAGCAGCCAAGGTAGCTTTAGCACAGATACGCAGTATTTT
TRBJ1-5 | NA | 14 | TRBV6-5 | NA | CASSPDRSNQPQHF | TGTGCCAGCAGTCCTGACCGGAGCAATCAGCCCCAGCATTTT
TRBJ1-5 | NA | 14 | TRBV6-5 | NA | CASSRVAQNQPQHF | TGTGCCAGCTCGCGTGTGGCACAGAATCAGCCCCAGCATTTT
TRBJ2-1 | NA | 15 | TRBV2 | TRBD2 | CASNQLAGSSYEQFF | TGTGCCAGCAATCAACTAGCGGGGTCATCATATGAGCAGTTCTTC
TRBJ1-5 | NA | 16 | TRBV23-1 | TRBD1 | CASSPRDRPGEQPQHF | TGCGCCAGCAGTCCCCGGGACAGACCGGGGGAACAGCCCCAGCATTTT
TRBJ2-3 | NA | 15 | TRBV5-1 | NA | CASSLGGQRGDTQYF | TGCGCCAGCAGCTTGGGGGGGCAGCGGGGAGATACGCAGTATTTT
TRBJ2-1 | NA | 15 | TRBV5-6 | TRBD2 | CASSLWSSGGREQFF | TGTGCCAGCAGCTTGTGGTCTAGCGGGGGCCGGGAGCAGTTCTTC
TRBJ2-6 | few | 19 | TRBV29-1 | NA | CSVGGGSGQIHSGANVLTF | TGCAGCGTTGGGGGGGGCTCGGGACAGATCCACTCTGGGGCCAACGTCCTGACTTTC
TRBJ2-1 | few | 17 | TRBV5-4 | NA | CASSLSPLAASYNEQFF | TGTGCCAGCAGCCTGAGTCCCCTGGCGGCTTCCTACAATGAGCAGTTCTTC
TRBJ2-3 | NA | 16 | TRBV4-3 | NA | CASSQDWGRGLDTQYF | TGCGCCAGCAGCCAAGACTGGGGGCGAGGGTTGGATACGCAGTATTTT
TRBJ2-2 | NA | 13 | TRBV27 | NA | CASSLLGAGELFF | TGTGCCAGCAGTTTACTGGGCGCCGGGGAGCTGTTTTTT
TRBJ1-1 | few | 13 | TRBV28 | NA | CASSFEVNTEAFF | TGTGCCAGCAGTTTTGAGGTGAACACTGAAGCTTTCTTT
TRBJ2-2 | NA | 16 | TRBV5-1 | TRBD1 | CASSSTQGDLTGELFF | TGCGCCAGCAGCTCAACCCAGGGGGACCTCACCGGGGAGCTGTTTTTT
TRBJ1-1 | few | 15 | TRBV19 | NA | CASSISRILNTEAFF | TGTGCCAGTAGTATCTCTCGGATTCTGAACACTGAAGCTTTCTTT
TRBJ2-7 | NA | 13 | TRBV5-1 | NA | CASSLGGVYEQYF | TGCGCCAGCAGCTTGGGAGGGGTCTACGAGCAGTACTTC
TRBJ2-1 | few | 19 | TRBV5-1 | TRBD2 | CASSRTSGSPLDRRNEQFF | TGCGCCAGCAGCAGGACTAGCGGGAGTCCATTAGATAGGCGCAATGAGCAGTTCTTC
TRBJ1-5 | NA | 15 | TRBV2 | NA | CASRRGLSGDQPQHF | TGTGCCAGCAGGAGGGGACTTTCGGGGGATCAGCCCCAGCATTTT
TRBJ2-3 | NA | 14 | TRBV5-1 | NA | CASSLATSSDTQYF | TGCGCCAGCAGCTTGGCCACCTCGTCAGATACGCAGTATTTT
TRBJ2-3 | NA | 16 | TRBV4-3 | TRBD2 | CASSQDRGGLGDTQYF | TGCGCCAGCAGCCAAGATCGGGGGGGCCTCGGAGATACGCAGTATTTT
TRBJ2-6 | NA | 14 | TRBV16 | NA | CASSQGSGANVLTF | TGTGCCAGCAGCCAAGGCTCTGGGGCCAACGTCCTGACTTTC
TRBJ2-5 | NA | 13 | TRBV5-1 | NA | CASSLVGTETQYF | TGCGCCAGCAGCTTGGTGGGGACAGAGACCCAGTACTTC
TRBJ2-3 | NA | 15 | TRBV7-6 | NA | CASSLGSWGTDTQYF | TGTGCCAGCAGCTTAGGGTCGTGGGGCACAGATACGCAGTATTTT
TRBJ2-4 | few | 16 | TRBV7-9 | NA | CASSLEHPYAKNIQYF | TGTGCCAGCAGCTTGGAACACCCGTATGCCAAAAACATTCAGTACTTC
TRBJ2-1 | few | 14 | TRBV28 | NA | CASSSRASLNEQFF | TGTGCCAGCAGTTCCCGGGCCTCCTTAAATGAGCAGTTCTTC
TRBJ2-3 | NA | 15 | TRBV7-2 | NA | CASSSHAASTDTQYF | TGTGCCAGCAGCTCTCACGCTGCTAGCACAGATACGCAGTATTTT
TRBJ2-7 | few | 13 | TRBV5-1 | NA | CASTLSGSYEQYF | TGCGCCAGCACTCTCAGCGGCTCCTACGAGCAGTACTTC
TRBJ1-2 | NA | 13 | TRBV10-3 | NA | CATNPRAGYGYTF | TGTGCCACAAACCCCCGGGCGGGCTATGGCTACACCTTC